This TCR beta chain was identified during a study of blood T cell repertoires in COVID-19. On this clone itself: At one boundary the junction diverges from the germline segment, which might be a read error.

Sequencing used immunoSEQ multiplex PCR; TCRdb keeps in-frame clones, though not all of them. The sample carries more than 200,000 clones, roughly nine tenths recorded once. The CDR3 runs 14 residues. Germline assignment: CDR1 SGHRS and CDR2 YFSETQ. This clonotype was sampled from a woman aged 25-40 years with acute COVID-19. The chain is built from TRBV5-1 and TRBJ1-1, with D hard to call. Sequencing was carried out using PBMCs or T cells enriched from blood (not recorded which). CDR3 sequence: CASSLGPSNTEAFF. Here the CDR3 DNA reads TGCGCCAGCAGTTTGGGTCCATCGAACACTGAAGCTTTCTTT.